This T cell receptor (beta chain) is drawn from a study of CD8 T cells in Susac syndrome. The V gene's germline CDR1 is SQVTM and CDR2 ANQGSEA. This CDR3 spans 16 amino acids. Germline trimming cut 6 bases from V and 6 bases from J; bases unmatched to any gene: 10. The RNA input was roughly 0.5 to 1 ug, and it was reverse transcribed with random hexamers. With immunoSEQ multiplex PCR, TCR beta CDR3 was amplified across 54 Vbeta and 13 Jbeta. TCRdb reprocessed the immunoSEQ multiplex PCR reads with MiXCR, giving one entry per CDR3 protein. The sample lists about 210,000 distinct CDR3 sequences, approximately 95% occurring once. Sequencing of TCR beta covered CD8+ and CD4+ T cells obtained from blood.

The receptor was derived from a human donor in good health. Sequenced material: CD4+ T cells from PBMCs. The J gene is TRBJ2-1, the V gene TRBV29-1; 14 bases match TRBD2. The CDR3 DNA reads as TGCAGCGTCAACTCCGGACTAGCGGGAGGCTTCAATGAGCAGTTCTTC. Translating it yields CSVNSGLAGGFNEQFF.